This T cell receptor (beta chain) is drawn from a study of blood T cell repertoires in COVID-19. CDR3 length: 13 residues. Per germline, CDR1 MDHEN and CDR2 SYDVKM. Trimming removed 6 bases from V and 6 bases from J; junction bases left unmatched: 2. The data were produced by immunoSEQ multiplex PCR, yet TCRdb's version contains in-frame clones alone and is incomplete. Found here are some 200,000 clones, around 87% of them singletons; the top ten hold just under 2.5%. Input material: peripheral blood. This receptor was taken from a middle-aged man with active or convalescent COVID-19. V and J are TRBV28 and TRBJ1-5; 10 bases are a match to TRBD1. CDR3 nucleotide sequence: TGTGCCAGCAGCCGGGACAGGGGTCAGCCCCAGCATTTT. It translates to CASSRDRGQPQHF.